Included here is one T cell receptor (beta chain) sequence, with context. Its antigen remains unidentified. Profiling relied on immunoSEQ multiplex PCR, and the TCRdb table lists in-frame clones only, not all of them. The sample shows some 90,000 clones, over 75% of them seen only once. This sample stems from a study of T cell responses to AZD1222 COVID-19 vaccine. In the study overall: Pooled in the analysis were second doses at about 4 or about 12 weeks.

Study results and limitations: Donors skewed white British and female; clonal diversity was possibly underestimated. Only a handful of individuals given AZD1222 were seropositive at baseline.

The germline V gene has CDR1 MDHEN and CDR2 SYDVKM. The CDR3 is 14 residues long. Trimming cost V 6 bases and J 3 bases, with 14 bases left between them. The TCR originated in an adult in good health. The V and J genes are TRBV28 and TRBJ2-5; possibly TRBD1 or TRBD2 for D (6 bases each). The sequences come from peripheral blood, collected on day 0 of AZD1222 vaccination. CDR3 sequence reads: CASSMGGREETQYF. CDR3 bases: TGTGCCAGCAGCATGGGGGGCAGGGAAGAGACCCAGTACTTC.